This TCR beta chain was retrieved from a study of naive and memory T cell subsets. After the first PCR, alpha and beta chain libraries were processed separately. CD8 T cells were positively selected from what remained after CD4 positive selection. Cells stained for CD3, CD4, CD8, CD45RA and CD27 were sorted into four subsets. Concerning this clonotype: Its antigen is as yet unknown.

The beta constant-region primer was an equimolar mix of two oligonucleotides covering TRBC1 and TRBC2. Nested alpha and beta constant-region primers with the SP2 primer drove four PCR rounds on ligated cDNA. TCRdb re-called the UMI-ligation and nested PCR reads through MiXCR, storing one row per CDR3 protein. The repertoire has some 82,000 distinct CDR3 sequences, roughly 10% of them found once; the top ten carry over 0.11%. Study-level results: A few larger clonotypes appeared in naive repertoires, especially CD8, possibly memory cells re-expressing CD45RA. Clonotypes here are unpaired alpha or beta chain sequences.

The germline V gene has CDR1 SNHLY and CDR2 FYNNEI. Trimming removed 7 bases at V and 4 bases at J, with 22 bases between. This CDR3 spans 16 amino acids. V usage is TRBV2 and J usage is TRBJ1-2; D is unclear. This sequence originates from a human donor in good health. The sequencing input was naive CD4+ T cells from blood. The CDR3 spells CASINWRTTNGYGYTF. The CDR3 region has the DNA TGTGCCAGCATCAATTGGAGGACGACAAACGGCTATGGCTACACCTTC.